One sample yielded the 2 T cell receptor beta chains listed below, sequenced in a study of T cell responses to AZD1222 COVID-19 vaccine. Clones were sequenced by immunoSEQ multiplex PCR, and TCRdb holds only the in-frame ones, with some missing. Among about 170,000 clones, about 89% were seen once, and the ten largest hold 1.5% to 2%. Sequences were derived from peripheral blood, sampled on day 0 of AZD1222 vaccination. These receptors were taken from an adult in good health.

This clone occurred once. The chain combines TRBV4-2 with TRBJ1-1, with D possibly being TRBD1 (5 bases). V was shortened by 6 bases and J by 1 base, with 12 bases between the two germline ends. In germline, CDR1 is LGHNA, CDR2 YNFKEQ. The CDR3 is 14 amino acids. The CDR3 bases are TGTGCCAGCAGTCCACGGACACCGAACACTGAAGCTTTCTTT. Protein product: CASSPRTPNTEAFF.

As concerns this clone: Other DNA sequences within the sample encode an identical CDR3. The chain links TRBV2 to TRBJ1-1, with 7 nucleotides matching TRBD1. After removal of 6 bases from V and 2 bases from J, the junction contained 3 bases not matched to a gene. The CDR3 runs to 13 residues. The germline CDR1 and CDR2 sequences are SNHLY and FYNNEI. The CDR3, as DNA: TGTGCCAGCAGGGGGGACAGCAACACTGAAGCTTTCTTT. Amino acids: CASRGDSNTEAFF.